One and the same sample provided the 5 T cell receptor beta chains below, sequenced in a study of Graves' ophthalmopathy and Graves' hyperthyroidism. Amplification of TCR beta CDR3 regions used RNA transcripts. First-round RT-PCR with HTBI primers preceded a second-round multiplex PCR. TCRdb used MiXCR to reprocess the multiplex PCR reads, holding one entry per CDR3 protein. The table lists about 200,000 distinct CDR3 sequences, approximately 28% of them singletons. Sequenced: peripheral blood. These receptors came from a man aged 45-65 years with Graves' ophthalmopathy.

This clonotype appeared many times. This chain uses TRBV6-5 with TRBJ2-7; the match to TRBD2 covers 11 bases. The trim removed 6 bases at V and 2 bases at J, leaving 3 bases unmatched. The CDR3 runs to 14 residues. CDR1 and CDR2 from the germline V gene are MNHEY and SVGAGI. CDR3 sequence reads: CASRGTSGAYEQYF. Written as DNA, the CDR3 is TGTGCCAGCAGGGGGACTAGCGGAGCCTACGAGCAGTACTTC.

This clonotype was seen repeatedly, ten times or more. This chain connects TRBV29-1 to TRBJ2-5, with TRBD2 matching over 11 bases. The CDR3 extends over 16 amino acids. Per germline, CDR1 SQVTM and CDR2 ANQGSEA. Trimming cost V 1 base and J 5 bases; bases outside gene matches: 9. The CDR3 DNA is TGCAGCGTTGAAGGTATCCTAGCGGGAGGTCAGGAGACCCAGTACTTC. Its protein product is CSVEGILAGGQETQYF. Drawing the rest from reference TRBV29-1 and TRBJ2-5, the complete variable domain is SAVISQKPSRDICQRGTSLTIQCQVDSQVTMMFWYRQQPGQSLTLIATANQGSEATYESGFVIDKFPISRPNLTFSTLTVSNMSPEDSSIYLCSVEGILAGGQETQYFGPGTRLLVL.

The chain is built from TRBV30 and TRBJ2-5; D not resolved. This CDR3 spans 14 amino acids. The germline V gene encodes CDR1 GTSNPN and CDR2 SVGIG (reference sequence). Trimming took 0 bases from V and 5 from J, leaving 13 bases between them. The CDR3 nucleotides read TGTGCCTGGAGTGTCAACCTTCTGAAGGAGACCCAGTACTTC. Translating it yields CAWSVNLLKETQYF. Together with reference TRBV30 and TRBJ2-5, the CDR3 gives the full variable domain: SQTIHQWPATLVQPVGSPLSLECTVEGTSNPNLYWYRQAAGRGLQLLFYSVGIGQISSEVPQNLSASRPQDRQFILSSKKLLLSDSGFYLCAWSVNLLKETQYFGPGTRLLVL.

This clonotype was seen many times. This chain uses TRBV9 with TRBJ1-2, with TRBD1 as a possible D gene (5 bases). Germline V gives CDR1 SGDLS, CDR2 YYNGEE. V was cut by 3 bases and J by 8 bases, with 11 bases left in between. The CDR3 runs to 12 residues. In DNA form, the CDR3 reads TGTGCCAGCAGCGACAGGTTTGGCGGCTACACCTTC. Its translation is CASSDRFGGYTF.

The chain links TRBV12-3 or TRBV12-4 to TRBJ2-5; 10 bases line up with TRBD2. V lost 3 bases, J lost 5 bases, and 9 bases stayed unmatched. The CDR3 spans 16 residues. Here the CDR3 DNA reads TGTGCCAGCAGTTTCGGGCTAGCGGGAGCTGTTGAGACCCAGTACTTC. It specifies CASSFGLAGAVETQYF.